The 28 T cell receptor beta chains below come from one sample, sequenced in a study of blood T cell repertoires in COVID-19. Data came from immunoSEQ multiplex PCR; TCRdb stores just in-frame clones and leaves some out. The sample contains 130,000 or so clones, around 89% of which appear only once. Input material: peripheral blood. The origin of the receptors is a man aged 50-59 years with acute or convalescent COVID-19.

Turning to this clone: A junction end diverges from the germline sequence, so it may reflect a read error. Other DNA sequences in the sample encode the same CDR3. The chain has TRBV4-1 and TRBJ2-7; 7 bases fit TRBD2. The CDR3 runs 15 residues. CDR1 is MGHRA and CDR2 is YSYEKL in the germline V gene. The CDR3 DNA follows: TGCGCCAGCAGCCAGGGGAGCGGGAAGCCCTACGAGCAGTATTTC. The encoded protein is CASSQGSGKPYEQYF.

This clone was counted once. The CDR3: CASNPGDKDTQYF. The DNA for the CDR3 is TGTGCCAGTAATCCAGGGGACAAAGATACGCAGTATTTT. The chain recombines TRBV7-2 with TRBJ2-3; D perhaps matches TRBD1 (6 bases). Per the germline V gene, CDR1 is SGHTA and CDR2 is FQGNSA. The CDR3 sequence is 13 residues long. The V end was cut by 9 bases, the J end by 5 bases, with 15 bases between.

The genes are TRBV5-1 and TRBJ1-2; 8 bases match TRBD1. J gave up 2 bases and V 1 base, and 4 bases lay outside the gene matches. The CDR3 sequence is 15 residues long. The germline V gene has CDR1 SGHRS and CDR2 YFSETQ. In nucleotides, the CDR3 is TGCGCCAGCAGCTTGACCGCAGGGGGCAACTATGGCTACACCTTC. Translating it yields CASSLTAGGNYGYTF.

The chain recombines TRBV28 with TRBJ1-2; TRBD1 aligns across 9 bases. The V and J ends lost 8 bases and 0 bases, in that order; junction bases with no gene match: 1. The CDR3 is 13 residues long. The germline CDR1 and CDR2 sequences are MDHEN and SYDVKM. CDR3 bases: TGTGCCAGCGGGACAGGGTCTAACTATGGCTACACCTTC. Translating it yields CASGTGSNYGYTF.

The V and J genes are TRBV18 and TRBJ2-1; TRBD2 might be the D (6 bases). The CDR3 spans 17 residues. The V and J ends lost 0 bases and 2 bases respectively, with 14 bases between them. Germline CDR1 reads KGHSH; CDR2 reads LQKENI. For the CDR3, the DNA is TGTGCCAGCTCACCACCTGTTCGGAGGGCGACCTACAATGAGCAGTTCTTC. Translation: CASSPPVRRATYNEQFF.

This clone was recorded once. The chain employs TRBV15 and TRBJ2-7; 7 bases align to TRBD1. CDR3 length: 14 residues. V gave up 0 bases and J gave up 6 bases; unmatched junction bases: 5. Per the germline V gene, CDR1 is LNHNV and CDR2 is YYDKDF (reference sequence). The CDR3 region has the DNA TGTGCCACCAGCAGAGATAAAGGGGGCGGCGAGCAGTACTTC. It yields the protein CATSRDKGGGEQYF.

Of note for this clone: The junction departs from germline at one end; a sequencing error may be responsible. J is TRBJ1-3 and V is TRBV11-2; 8 bases line up with TRBD1. The CDR3 runs to 12 residues. The germline gives CDR1 SGHAT, CDR2 FQNNGV. The CDR3 nucleotides are TGCCACACTGGACAGGGTGGAAACACCATATATTTT. Protein product: CHTGQGGNTIYF. The full variable domain, in which reference TRBV11-2 and TRBJ1-3 provide the parts outside the CDR3, is EAGVAQSPRYKIIEKRQSVAFWCNPISGHATLYWYQQILGQGPKLLIQFQNNGVVDDSQLPKDRFSAERLKGVDSTLKIQPAKLEDSAVYLCHTGQGGNTIYFGEGSWLTVV.

Turning to this clone: The sample holds other DNA sequences that translate to the same CDR3. The chain joins TRBV4-1 to TRBJ1-2; D is perhaps TRBD1 (6 bases). The germline V gene encodes CDR1 MGHRA and CDR2 YSYEKL. The ends were cut back, 6 bases at V and 4 bases at J, with 12 bases in the middle. The CDR3 loop spans 13 amino acids. CDR3 in amino acids: CASSPGVGYGYTF. The CDR3 DNA reads as TGCGCCAGCAGTCCAGGGGTCGGCTATGGCTACACCTTC.

The gene calls are TRBV5-1 and TRBJ2-1; D remains unclear. This CDR3 has 12 amino acids. The ends were cut back, 3 bases at V and 3 bases at J, with 4 bases in the middle. Germline CDR1 reads SGHRS; CDR2 reads YFSETQ. The CDR3 loop is CASSSLYNEQFF. The CDR3 nucleotides read TGCGCCAGCAGCTCTCTCTACAATGAGCAGTTCTTC.

V usage is TRBV5-1 and J usage is TRBJ2-5; unclear D gene. V was pared by 0 bases and J by 4 bases, with 13 bases between. This CDR3 is 15 amino acids long. The germline CDR1 and CDR2 sequences are SGHRS and YFSETQ. This CDR3 reads CASSLADTPGETQYF. CDR3 nucleotides: TGCGCCAGCAGCTTGGCCGACACGCCCGGAGAGACCCAGTACTTC.

This clone has a handful of counts. The rearrangement joins TRBV18 to TRBJ1-1; no clear D. Germline lookup yields CDR1 KGHSH and CDR2 LQKENI. This CDR3 spans 15 amino acids. Deletions cut 3 bases from V and 1 base from J, with 12 bases between. The CDR3 DNA sequence: TGTGCCAGCTCACCCAGTTCCGGGGAGAACACTGAAGCTTTCTTT. Translation gives CASSPSSGENTEAFF.

Written as DNA, the CDR3 is TGCGCCAGCAGCCCCGGAGAGCGGGGGGCCTACAATGAGCAGTTCTTC. It codes for CASSPGERGAYNEQFF. The rearrangement uses TRBV5-1 and TRBJ2-1; TRBD2 agrees at 9 bases. The CDR3 is 16 residues long. CDR1 SGHRS and CDR2 YFSETQ come from the germline V gene. The V and J ends lost 4 bases and 2 bases, in that order; junction bases with no gene match: 7.

V is TRBV7-9 and J is TRBJ2-5; D might be TRBD1 (6 bases). This CDR3 has 19 residues. Germline CDR1 SEHNR, CDR2 FQNEAQ (reference sequence). V gave up 5 bases and J gave up 4 bases, with 29 bases separating them. CDR3: CASSDTAGQTRLSGETQYF. CDR3 coding DNA: TGTGCCAGCAGCGACACAGCCGGACAGACGAGGTTATCGGGAGAGACCCAGTACTTC. Variable domain in full (rest from reference TRBV7-9 and TRBJ2-5): DTGVSQNPRHKITKRGQNVTFRCDPISEHNRLYWYRQTLGQGPEFLTYFQNEAQLEKSRLLSDRFSAERPKGSFSTLEIQRTEQGDSAMYLCASSDTAGQTRLSGETQYFGPGTRLLVL.

The rearrangement links TRBV27 to TRBJ1-4, with a tentative D call TRBD1 (6 bases). Between the trimmed V and J ends, which lost 3 bases and 0 bases, there was a span of 14 bases. CDR1 and CDR2 from the germline V gene are MNHEY and SMNVEV (reference sequence). CDR3 length equals 17 residues. This CDR3 reads CASSFYRAGATNEKLFF. For the CDR3, the DNA is TGTGCCAGCAGTTTCTACAGGGCAGGCGCAACTAATGAAAAACTGTTTTTT. Drawing the rest from reference TRBV27 and TRBJ1-4, the complete variable domain is EAQVTQNPRYLITVTGKKLTVTCSQNMNHEYMSWYRQDPGLGLRQIYYSMNVEVTDKGDVPEGYKVSRKEKRNFPLILESPSPNQTSLYFCASSFYRAGATNEKLFFGSGTQLSVL.

The genes are TRBV10-3 and TRBJ2-3; 11 nucleotides align to TRBD2. V gave up 10 bases and J gave up 4 bases; unmatched junction bases: 4. This CDR3 comprises 13 residues. Germline assignment: CDR1 ENHRY and CDR2 SYGVKD. CDR3 amino acids: CATSGGLSDTQYF. The DNA for the CDR3 is TGTGCCACTAGCGGGGGGTTGTCAGATACGCAGTATTTT.

The chain joins TRBV5-5 to TRBJ2-3; the D gene is possibly TRBD2 (5 bases). The ends were cut back, 4 bases at V and 2 bases at J, with 17 bases in the middle. CDR1 is SGHKS and CDR2 is YYEKEE in the germline V gene (reference sequence). The CDR3 extends over 16 amino acids. CDR3 region: CASSAYFSVDTDTQYF. CDR3 DNA: TGTGCCAGCAGCGCCTACTTTAGCGTTGACACAGATACGCAGTATTTT.

CDR3 residues: CASSLPFSYSNQPQHF. The DNA of the CDR3 is TGCGCCAGCAGCTTGCCCTTTAGTTATAGCAATCAGCCCCAGCATTTT. This chain uses TRBV5-1 with TRBJ1-5; D is unclear. V was shortened by 1 base and J by 0 bases, with 11 bases between the two germline ends. This CDR3 has 16 amino acids. The germline V gene encodes CDR1 SGHRS and CDR2 YFSETQ.

V is TRBV10-1 and J is TRBJ1-1; no definite D call. The germline V gene has CDR1 WNHNN and CDR2 SYGVQD (reference sequence). V lost 7 bases and J 1 base, leaving 10 bases between the germline ends. The CDR3 covers 13 residues. CDR3 amino acids: CASNRAANTEAFF. CDR3 coding DNA: TGCGCCAGCAACAGAGCCGCGAACACTGAAGCTTTCTTT.

A single count supports this clone. The chain uses TRBV7-9 and TRBJ1-1; D remains unclear. The length of the CDR3 is 13 residues. Germline V lookup: CDR1 SEHNR, CDR2 FQNEAQ (reference sequence). The ends were cut back, 5 bases at V and 1 base at J, with 8 bases in the middle. The CDR3 loop is CASSAGWNTEAFF. CDR3 DNA sequence: TGTGCCAGCAGCGCAGGATGGAACACTGAAGCTTTCTTT.

The chain links TRBV29-1 to TRBJ2-5; 9 bases match TRBD2. The CDR3 runs to 19 residues. With 4 bases clipped from V and 2 bases from J, the junction kept 20 bases outside the gene matches. Germline CDR1 and CDR2: SQVTM and ANQGSEA. For the CDR3, the DNA is TGCAGCGTTGTCGGGTTCCCCCCCTCTAGCGGGGCCCGGCAAGAGACCCAGTACTTC. Protein sequence: CSVVGFPPSSGARQETQYF.

The count of this clone is one. This chain connects TRBV19 to TRBJ1-4, with unresolved D. Trimming removed 5 bases from V and 0 bases from J, with 16 bases in between. The length of the CDR3 is 17 residues. Germline V gene data show CDR1 as LNHDA and CDR2 as SQIVND (reference sequence). This chain's CDR3 is CASSATGVGTTNEKLFF. The CDR3 nucleotides read TGTGCCAGTAGTGCTACTGGTGTTGGTACAACTAATGAAAAACTGTTTTTT.

This clone has more than one count but fewer than ten. The rearrangement links TRBV11-2 to TRBJ1-2, with 7 bases aligning to TRBD1. V trimming: 5 bases; J trimming: 7 bases; junction bases outside the gene matches: 13. Per the germline V gene, CDR1 is SGHAT and CDR2 is FQNNGV. The CDR3 covers 15 residues. Here the CDR3 reads CASSAQGTSLGGYTF. The DNA of the CDR3 is TGTGCCAGCAGCGCACAGGGGACGTCCTTAGGTGGCTACACCTTC. The complete variable domain, with remaining parts taken from reference TRBV11-2 and TRBJ1-2, reads EAGVAQSPRYKIIEKRQSVAFWCNPISGHATLYWYQQILGQGPKLLIQFQNNGVVDDSQLPKDRFSAERLKGVDSTLKIQPAKLEDSAVYLCASSAQGTSLGGYTFGSGTRLTVV.

This clone has just one count. The chain is built from TRBV7-9 and TRBJ1-1; D is unclear. With 2 bases removed from V and 1 base from J, the gap between germline ends came to 5 bases. The CDR3 is 13 amino acids. Germline assignment: CDR1 SEHNR and CDR2 FQNEAQ (reference sequence). The CDR3 protein is CASSLSQNTEAFF. CDR3 DNA: TGTGCCAGCAGCTTATCACAGAACACTGAAGCTTTCTTT.

The chain uses TRBV20-1 and TRBJ1-5; 9 nucleotides align to TRBD1. CDR3 length: 15 amino acids. CDR1 and CDR2 (germline): DFQATT, SNEGSKA (reference sequence). The V gene end was trimmed by 3 bases and the J gene end by 6 bases; junction bases not matched to a gene: 9. The CDR3 is CSASRTGAAGQPQHF. The CDR3 region has the DNA TGCAGTGCTAGTCGGACAGGGGCGGCGGGTCAGCCCCAGCATTTT.

The chain uses TRBV7-5 and TRBJ1-1. TRBV7-5 has pseudogene status. The CDR3 length is 16 residues. This chain's CDR3 is CARSLVWGVGPLQGFF. As DNA, the CDR3 is TGTGCCAGAAGCTTAGTTTGGGGGGTGGGACCCTTGCAGGGTTTCTTT.

The genes are TRBV24-1 and TRBJ1-5; no clear D gene. The CDR3 has 18 amino acids. Per the germline V gene, CDR1 is KGHDR and CDR2 is SFDVKD. With 4 bases removed from V and 1 base from J, the gap between germline ends came to 19 bases. This chain's CDR3 is CATSDGWGGGGSNQPQHF. CDR3 DNA: TGTGCCACCAGTGACGGCTGGGGAGGCGGCGGAAGCAATCAGCCCCAGCATTTT.

The chain uses TRBV10-3 and TRBJ2-3; TRBD2 might be the D (5 bases). The CDR3 totals 14 residues. The germline CDR1 and CDR2 sequences are ENHRY and SYGVKD. Between the trimmed V and J ends, which lost 6 bases and 0 bases, there was a span of 10 bases. The CDR3 loop reads CAIRGSGSTDTQYF. Here the CDR3 DNA reads TGTGCCATCAGGGGCAGCGGTAGCACAGATACGCAGTATTTT.

The chain is built from TRBV5-1 and TRBJ1-6; tentative D call: TRBD1 (5 bases). The CDR3 is 17 residues long. V was cut by 1 base and J by 10 bases, with 21 bases left in between. CDR1 is SGHRS, CDR2 YFSETQ, per germline. For the CDR3, the DNA is TGCGCCAGCAGCTTGTTCGCTAATCAGGGTGGGCTCTCACCCCTCCACTTT. Residues: CASSLFANQGGLSPLHF.